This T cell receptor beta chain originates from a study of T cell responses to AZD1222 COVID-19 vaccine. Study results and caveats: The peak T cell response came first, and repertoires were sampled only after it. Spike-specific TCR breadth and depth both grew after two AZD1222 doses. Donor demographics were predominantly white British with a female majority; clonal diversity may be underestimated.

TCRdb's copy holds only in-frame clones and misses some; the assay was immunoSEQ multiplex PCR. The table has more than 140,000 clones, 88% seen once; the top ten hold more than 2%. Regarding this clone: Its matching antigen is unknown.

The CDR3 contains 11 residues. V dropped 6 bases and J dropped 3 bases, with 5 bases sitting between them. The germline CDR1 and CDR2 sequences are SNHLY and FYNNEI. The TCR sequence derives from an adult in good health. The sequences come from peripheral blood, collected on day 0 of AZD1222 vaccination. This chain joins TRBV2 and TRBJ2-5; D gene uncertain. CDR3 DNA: TGTGCCAGCAGCCGCGAAGAGACCCAGTACTTC. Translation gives CASSREETQYF.